These 21 T cell receptor beta chains were sequenced from one sample in a study of graft-versus-host responses after intestinal transplantation. Clones were read by immunoSEQ multiplex PCR, and TCRdb kept only the in-frame ones, dropping some. This repertoire shows tens of thousands of clones, roughly 91% found once; its top ten account for approximately 0.5%. Their specific antigens are unknown. Sequenced here: unstimulated CD8+ T cells sorted from spleen or lymph node cells, sampled before intestinal transplant. Receptors were obtained from a human donor who received an intestinal transplant.

Concerning this clone itself: The junction departs from the called germline gene at one end, perhaps through a read error. This chain connects TRBV19 to TRBJ2-1, with a tentative D call TRBD2 (6 bases). This CDR3 contains 13 residues. Per the germline V gene, CDR1 is LNHDA and CDR2 is SQIVND (reference sequence). CDR3 in amino acids: CASSPGLNNGQFF. Written as DNA, the CDR3 is TGTGCCAGTAGTCCGGGACTTAACAATGGGCAGTTCTTC.

The genes are TRBV11-3 and TRBJ2-1; 8 bases map to TRBD2. The CDR3 spans 14 residues. CDR1 and CDR2 from the germline V gene are SGHNT and YENEEA. After removal of 3 bases from V and 6 bases from J, the junction contained 4 bases not matched to a gene. CDR3 bases: TGTGCCAGCAGCTTCCCGGGAGGGCCCAATGAGCAGTTCTTC. Protein: CASSFPGGPNEQFF.

The chain employs TRBV7-9 and TRBJ2-1, with 9 bases matching TRBD2. The CDR3 has 15 amino acids. The trim removed 1 base at V and 8 bases at J, leaving 6 bases unmatched. The V gene's germline CDR1 is SEHNR and CDR2 FQNEAQ (reference sequence). CDR3 sequence: CASSLGLAAGDEQFF. The CDR3 DNA reads as TGTGCCAGCAGCTTAGGACTAGCGGCCGGAGATGAGCAGTTCTTC.

The chain has TRBV19 and TRBJ2-1, with a weak D call TRBD2 (6 bases). The CDR3 spans 18 residues. With 3 bases removed from V and 4 bases from J, the gap between germline ends came to 22 bases. Germline CDR1 reads LNHDA; CDR2 reads SQIVND (reference sequence). The CDR3 loop reads CASSITTTRGKWYNEQFF. For the CDR3, the DNA is TGTGCCAGTAGTATCACCACGACTCGGGGGAAGTGGTACAATGAGCAGTTCTTC. The complete variable domain, with remaining parts taken from reference TRBV19 and TRBJ2-1, reads DGGITQSPKYLFRKEGQNVTLSCEQNLNHDAMYWYRQDPGQGLRLIYYSQIVNDFQKGDIAEGYSVSREKKESFPLTVTSAQKNPTAFYLCASSITTTRGKWYNEQFFGPGTRLTVL.

This clone was counted a single time. The V gene is TRBV7-2, the J gene TRBJ2-5; 13 bases fit TRBD2. The length of the CDR3 is 17 residues. J was trimmed by 2 bases and V by 2 bases; bases with no gene match: 5. Germline V gives CDR1 SGHTA, CDR2 FQGNSA. CDR3 coding DNA: TGTGCCAGCAGCTTACAGCCACTAGCGGGGGGGCAAGAGACCCAGTACTTC. As protein: CASSLQPLAGGQETQYF.

The genes are TRBV9 and TRBJ1-1; tentative D call: TRBD1 (6 bases). This CDR3 has 15 amino acids. Trimming pared 4 bases from V and 0 bases from J, leaving 13 bases between. Germline assignment: CDR1 SGDLS and CDR2 YYNGEE. The DNA for the CDR3 is TGTGCCAGCAGCCGGGGGGGCCAAATGAACACTGAAGCTTTCTTT. Translated, it gives CASSRGGQMNTEAFF.

V and J are TRBV19 and TRBJ2-7, with TRBD2 identical over 9 bases. CDR1 and CDR2 from the germline V gene are LNHDA and SQIVND (reference sequence). The CDR3 runs 18 residues. With 6 bases clipped from V and 2 bases from J, the junction kept 17 bases outside the gene matches. In DNA form, the CDR3 reads TGTGCCAGTAGCTTATACAGTCCCGGGACTAGCCTTCCCTACGAGCAGTACTTC. Its translation: CASSLYSPGTSLPYEQYF.

The chain recombines TRBV4-2 with TRBJ2-7; 15 bases are a match to TRBD2. The CDR3 contains 17 residues. Unmatched junction bases numbered 10, after V lost 4 bases and J lost 6 bases. The germline V gene encodes CDR1 LGHNA and CDR2 YNFKEQ. CDR3 sequence: CASSPQRGTSGGIEQYF. The CDR3 DNA reads as TGTGCCAGCAGCCCCCAGAGGGGGACTAGCGGGGGGATCGAGCAGTACTTC.

This chain links TRBV7-9 with TRBJ1-2; D not resolved. The V and J ends lost 1 base and 5 bases respectively, with 14 bases between them. Germline CDR1 reads SEHNR; CDR2 reads FQNEAQ (reference sequence). This CDR3 spans 15 amino acids. CDR3 residues: CASSLESSDPYGYTF. CDR3 DNA sequence: TGTGCCAGCAGCTTAGAGTCTTCAGATCCGTATGGCTACACCTTC.

V gene TRBV29-1 combines with J gene TRBJ1-2; TRBD1 is a possible D gene (5 bases). CDR1 and CDR2 (germline): SQVTM, ANQGSEA. The length of the CDR3 is 12 residues. Trimming shortened V by 6 bases and J by 2 bases, and 10 bases separated the two germline ends. The CDR3 region is CSVLGQNYGYTF. As DNA, the CDR3 is TGCAGCGTGCTGGGGCAGAACTATGGCTACACCTTC.

The rearrangement joins TRBV29-1 to TRBJ2-1; D might be TRBD1 (8 bases). The V end was cut by 7 bases, the J end by 9 bases, with 16 bases between. The germline CDR1 and CDR2 sequences are SQVTM and ANQGSEA. The CDR3 contains 12 residues. The CDR3 bases are TGCAGCGGCGCAGGGGGCGGGGGTGAGCAGTTCTTC. The encoded protein is CSGAGGGGEQFF.

This chain joins TRBV6-1 and TRBJ2-1; 10 bases match TRBD1. CDR3 length: 14 amino acids. CDR1 and CDR2 from the germline V gene are MNHNS and SASEGT. The V gene end was trimmed by 7 bases and the J gene end by 4 bases; junction bases not matched to a gene: 4. CDR3 region: CASTGTGVYNEQFF. The CDR3 DNA sequence: TGTGCCAGCACCGGGACAGGGGTTTACAATGAGCAGTTCTTC.

The rearrangement joins TRBV27 to TRBJ2-7; TRBD2 is a possible D gene (6 bases). The length of the CDR3 is 15 residues. Germline V gene sequence: CDR1 MNHEY, CDR2 SMNVEV (reference sequence). V shed 3 bases and J shed 1 base, with 13 bases lying between them. For the CDR3, the DNA is TGTGCCAGCAGTTTTGGTCAGGGAGGATCCTACGAGCAGTACTTC. Translated: CASSFGQGGSYEQYF.

This clone occurred once. The CDR3 loop reads CASGGGDGYTF. CDR3 in DNA: TGTGCCAGCGGCGGGGGGGATGGCTACACCTTC. The gene calls are TRBV9 and TRBJ1-2, with D maybe TRBD1 (5 bases). Trimming removed 7 bases at V and 6 bases at J, with 10 bases between. CDR1 and CDR2 (germline): SGDLS, YYNGEE. The CDR3 covers 11 residues.

The chain joins TRBV14 to TRBJ1-2; no definite D call. Between the trimmed V and J ends, which lost 4 bases and 2 bases, there was a span of 8 bases. CDR3 size: 13 residues. Germline CDR1 and CDR2: SGHDN and FVKESK. The CDR3: CASSLAENYGYTF. CDR3 nucleotide sequence: TGTGCCAGCAGCCTAGCGGAGAACTATGGCTACACCTTC.

The chain is built from TRBV5-6 and TRBJ1-6, with no clear D. CDR1 and CDR2 from the germline V gene are SGHDT and YYEEEE. The CDR3 is made up of 17 amino acids. V shed 1 base and J shed 6 bases, with 17 bases lying between them. The DNA for the CDR3 is TGTGCCAGCAGCTTGTTCCTGGGCCCCGTGATTAATTCACCCCTCCACTTT. Translating gives CASSLFLGPVINSPLHF.

The chain uses TRBV19 and TRBJ1-1, with D tentatively TRBD1 (6 bases). This CDR3 comprises 14 residues. Germline-derived CDR1 and CDR2 are LNHDA and SQIVND (reference sequence). Between the trimmed V and J ends, which lost 6 bases and 0 bases, there was a span of 11 bases. The CDR3 DNA follows: TGTGCCAGTAGCCCGGGACACATGAACACTGAAGCTTTCTTT. It is translated as CASSPGHMNTEAFF.

This rearrangement joins TRBV6-5 to TRBJ2-1; 12 positions agree with TRBD2. The CDR3 spans 14 residues. Looked up from germline, CDR1 is MNHEY and CDR2 is SVGAGI. V was clipped by 6 bases and J by 8 bases; unmatched bases: 5. CDR3 sequence reads: CASRLAGGVYEQFF. The CDR3 DNA is TGTGCCAGCAGACTAGCGGGGGGTGTATATGAGCAGTTCTTC.

The chain employs TRBV19 and TRBJ2-1; 8 nucleotides match TRBD2. CDR1 and CDR2 (germline): LNHDA, SQIVND (reference sequence). After removal of 5 bases from V and 4 bases from J, the junction contained 7 bases not matched to a gene. The CDR3 runs to 15 residues. CDR3 amino acids: CASSPGGGLYNEQFF. CDR3 sequence (DNA): TGTGCCAGTAGTCCCGGGGGGGGCTTATACAATGAGCAGTTCTTC.

Turning to this clone: One end of the junction varies from germline; a read error may be responsible. The rearrangement uses TRBV6-1 and TRBJ1-2; 8 nucleotides match TRBD1. CDR1 and CDR2 (germline): MNHNS, SASEGT. The CDR3 sequence is 16 residues long. The CDR3 here is CASREGQGTPPYGYTF. DNA of the CDR3: TGTGCCAGCAGGGAAGGACAGGGTACTCCCCCTTATGGCTACACCTTC.

This sequence joins TRBV28 and TRBJ1-1; 7 nucleotides agree with TRBD1. Germline V gene sequence: CDR1 MDHEN, CDR2 SYDVKM. This CDR3 region has 18 residues. V was pared by 5 bases and J by 0 bases, with 15 bases of the junction left unmatched. DNA of the CDR3: TGTGCCAGCAGTACCCTCCGACAGGGAGAGGGCATGAACACTGAAGCTTTCTTT. Translation gives CASSTLRQGEGMNTEAFF.